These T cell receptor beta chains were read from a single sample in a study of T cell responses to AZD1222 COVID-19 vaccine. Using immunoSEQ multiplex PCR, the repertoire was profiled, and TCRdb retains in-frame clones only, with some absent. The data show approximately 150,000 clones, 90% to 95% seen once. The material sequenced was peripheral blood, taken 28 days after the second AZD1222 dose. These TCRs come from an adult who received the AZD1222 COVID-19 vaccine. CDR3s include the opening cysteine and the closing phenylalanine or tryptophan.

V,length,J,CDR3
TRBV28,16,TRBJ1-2,CASSLSSGGPKYGYTF
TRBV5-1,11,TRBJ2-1,CASSGGNEQFF
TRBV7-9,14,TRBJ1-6,CASPGTGDNSPLHF
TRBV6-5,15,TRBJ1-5,CASMGTGGRNQPQHF
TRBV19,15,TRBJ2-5,CASSKGTSGKETQYF
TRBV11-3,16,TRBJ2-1,CASSLEGGSYYNEQFF
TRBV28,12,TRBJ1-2,CASSYRVWGYTF
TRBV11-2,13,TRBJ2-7,CASSEGLGLEQYF
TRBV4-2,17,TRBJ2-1,CASSQYMASGRTSEQFF
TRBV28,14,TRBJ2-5,CASSIGGGGETQYF
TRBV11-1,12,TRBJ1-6,CASSLRNSPLHF
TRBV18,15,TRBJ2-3,CASALAGGTTDTQYF
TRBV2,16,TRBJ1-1,CASSEAGLDRGTEAFF
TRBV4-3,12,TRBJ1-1,CASSQTRGLAFF
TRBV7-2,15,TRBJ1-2,CASSTLIPERYGYTF
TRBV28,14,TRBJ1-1,CASSLYRQNTEAFF
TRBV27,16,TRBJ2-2,CASSLGTSGNTGELFF
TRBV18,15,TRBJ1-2,CASSPGSEPLYGYTF
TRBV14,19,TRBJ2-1,CASSQPHFGTSGSRREQFF
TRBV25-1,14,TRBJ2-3,CASSELLGTDTQYF
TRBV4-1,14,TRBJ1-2,CASSPIYPTEGYTF
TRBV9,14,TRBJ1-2,CASSAQGASYGYTF
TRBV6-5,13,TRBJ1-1,CASRTGENTEAFF
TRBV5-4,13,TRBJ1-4,CASSLVGSEKLFF
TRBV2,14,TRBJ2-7,CATLRDRGGGEQYF
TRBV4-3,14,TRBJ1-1,CASSQGHNRREAFF
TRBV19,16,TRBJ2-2,CASSIQAGPNTGELFF
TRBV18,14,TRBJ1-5,CASSSGQFNQPQHF
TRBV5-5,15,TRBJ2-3,CASSLGQGPTDTQYF
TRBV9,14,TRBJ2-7,CASSTGQGSYEQYF
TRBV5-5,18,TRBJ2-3,CASSLVAGAGGPADTQYF
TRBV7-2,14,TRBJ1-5,CASSPSGGNQPQHF
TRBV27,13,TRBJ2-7,CASIGQGANEQYF
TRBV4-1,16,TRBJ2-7,CASSPGYGDRVYEQYF
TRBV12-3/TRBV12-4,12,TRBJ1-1,CASSLVSVEAFF
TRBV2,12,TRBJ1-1,CASRQSNTEAFF
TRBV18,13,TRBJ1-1,CASSLGDYTEAFF
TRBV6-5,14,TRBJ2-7,CASSRRDGTYEQYF
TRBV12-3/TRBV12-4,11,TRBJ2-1,CASSSVGEQFF
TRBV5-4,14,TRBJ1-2,CASSFGGLPYGYTF
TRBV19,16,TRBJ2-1,CASSRDGNKPYNEQFF